The next 18 T cell receptor beta chains were all read from a single sample in a study of cytomegalovirus exposure and HLA in healthy donors. 13 Jbeta primers and 60 Vbeta primers were used for the PCR. Only in-frame clones appear in the TCRdb table, and some are missing; sequencing was by immunoSEQ multiplex PCR. The sample table sets out under 100,000 clones. The specimen was PBMCs. Receptors originate from a woman between 25 and 40 years old in good health and CMV-seronegative.

The chain has TRBV2 and TRBJ2-4; D possibly corresponds to TRBD2 (5 bases). Germline values: CDR1 SNHLY, CDR2 FYNNEI. V lost 4 bases and J lost 6, with 13 bases in between. The CDR3 sequence is 14 residues long. The CDR3 protein is CASSGQVEVNIQYF. The CDR3 DNA reads as TGTGCCAGCAGTGGGCAGGTGGAGGTAAACATTCAGTACTTC.

Written as DNA, the CDR3 is TGTGCCAGCAGCCCTGGACTAGCGGGAGGAGATACGCAGTATTTT. Encoded protein: CASSPGLAGGDTQYF. The chain joins TRBV13 to TRBJ2-3; 14 nucleotides line up with TRBD2. The CDR3 has 15 amino acids. The V and J ends lost 5 bases and 5 bases, in that order; junction bases with no gene match: 3. In germline, CDR1 is PRHDT, CDR2 FYEKMQ (reference sequence).

The chain has TRBV10-3 and TRBJ2-5; D perhaps matches TRBD2 (6 bases). Germline CDR1 is ENHRY and CDR2 is SYGVKD. V was pared by 4 bases and J by 4 bases, with 22 bases between. There are 17 residues in the CDR3. CDR3 in DNA: TGTGCCATCAGTGCCCGGACGCTCGGCGGGATGGGAGAGACCCAGTACTTC. This encodes CAISARTLGGMGETQYF.

The chain joins TRBV6-5 to TRBJ2-7, with a possible D match to TRBD1 (6 bases). Deletions cut 0 bases from V and 4 bases from J, with 7 bases between. The CDR3 has 13 residues. Germline V gene data show CDR1 as MNHEY and CDR2 as SVGAGI. The CDR3 loop is CASSYSDSYEQYF. In DNA, the CDR3 is TGTGCCAGCAGTTACTCGGACAGTTACGAGCAGTACTTC.

The J gene is TRBJ2-5, the V gene TRBV28, with D maybe TRBD1 (7 bases). The closer fit of TRBJ2-7 to the DNA end suggests the J call may be wrong. Germline V gene sequence: CDR1 MDHEN, CDR2 SYDVKM. CDR3 length: 14 amino acids. The CDR3 DNA is TGTGCCAGCAAGATGACAGGGACTCTCTACGAGCAGTACTTC. Amino acids: CASKMTGTLYEQYF.

The chain carries TRBV15 and TRBJ2-7, with D perhaps TRBD1 (6 bases). The CDR3 has 15 residues. V lost 1 base, J lost 0 bases, and 10 bases lay in between. Germline-derived CDR1 and CDR2 are LNHNV and YYDKDF (reference sequence). This chain's CDR3 is CATSRARQVSYEQYF. CDR3 coding DNA: TGTGCCACCAGCAGAGCTAGACAGGTCTCCTACGAGCAGTACTTC.

This chain uses TRBV5-6 with TRBJ2-7; the D gene is possibly TRBD2 (6 bases). Germline values: CDR1 SGHDT, CDR2 YYEEEE. V lost 2 bases to trimming and J lost 0 bases, with 21 bases between them. The CDR3 is made up of 18 amino acids. This chain's CDR3 is CASSFRPTSSVFSYEQYF. The CDR3 coding sequence is TGTGCCAGCAGCTTTCGCCCTACTAGCTCAGTTTTCTCCTACGAGCAGTACTTC. The complete variable domain, with remaining parts taken from reference TRBV5-6 and TRBJ2-7, reads DAGVTQSPTHLIKTRGQQVTLRCSPKSGHDTVSWYQQALGQGPQFIFQYYEEEERQRGNFPDRFSGHQFPNYSSELNVNALLLGDSALYLCASSFRPTSSVFSYEQYFGPGTRLTVT.

The chain combines TRBV6-1 with TRBJ2-3; perhaps TRBD1 as D (6 bases). The length of the CDR3 is 15 residues. V was cut by 7 bases and J by 5 bases, with 19 bases left in between. Per germline, CDR1 MNHNS and CDR2 SASEGT. CDR3 region: CASIRGQDYRDTQYF. The CDR3, as DNA: TGTGCCAGCATCCGGGGACAAGACTATCGAGATACGCAGTATTTT.

This chain connects TRBV2 to TRBJ2-5; the match to TRBD2 covers 7 bases. Per the germline V gene, CDR1 is SNHLY and CDR2 is FYNNEI. The ends lost 8 bases at V and 5 bases at J; junction bases unmatched: 8. This CDR3 has 13 residues. CDR3 nucleotide sequence: TGTGCCAGCGATGGACTAGGTGGTGAGACCCAGTACTTC. Its protein is CASDGLGGETQYF.

This chain links TRBV7-2 with TRBJ1-6; no reliable D call. V dropped 5 bases and J dropped 8 bases, with 13 bases sitting between them. This CDR3 contains 14 residues. Looked up from germline, CDR1 is SGHTA and CDR2 is FQGNSA. In DNA form, the CDR3 reads TGTGCCAGCAGCCGCCGGAGGTTCTATTCACCCCTCCACTTT. It is translated as CASSRRRFYSPLHF.

About this clone itself: This CDR3 is also generated by other DNA sequences in the sample. The rearrangement links TRBV18 to TRBJ1-1, with TRBD1 matching over 9 bases. CDR1 is KGHSH, CDR2 LQKENI, per germline. J was trimmed by 6 bases and V by 3 bases; bases with no gene match: 2. The CDR3 has 13 residues. The CDR3 nucleotides read TGTGCCAGCTCACCGGGACAGGGCGCTGAAGCTTTCTTT. Translating it yields CASSPGQGAEAFF.

The chain combines TRBV6-1 with TRBJ2-2, with 12 nucleotides matching TRBD2. This CDR3 is 17 amino acids long. V shed 3 bases, J shed 4 bases, and the junction held 6 bases outside the gene matches. Germline V gene sequence: CDR1 MNHNS, CDR2 SASEGT. CDR3 bases: TGTGCCAGCAGTGAGGTGACTAGCGGGAGCGTCACCGGGGAGCTGTTTTTT. This encodes CASSEVTSGSVTGELFF.

The rearrangement uses TRBV2 and TRBJ1-2, with TRBD1 identical over 8 bases. The V and J ends lost 5 bases and 8 bases, in that order; junction bases with no gene match: 7. Germline CDR1 reads SNHLY; CDR2 reads FYNNEI. There are 13 residues in the CDR3. The CDR3 loop is CASSSRGRGGYTF. CDR3 DNA: TGTGCCAGCAGTTCCAGGGGGCGCGGGGGCTACACCTTC.

V is TRBV7-8 and J is TRBJ2-2; D possibly corresponds to TRBD1 (5 bases). Germline V gene lookup returns CDR1 SGHVS and CDR2 FQNEAQ. The V end was cut by 5 bases, the J end by 3 bases, with 10 bases between. The CDR3 sequence is 14 residues long. In DNA form, the CDR3 reads TGTGCCAGCAGCCTAAGGGGTCACACCGGGGAGCTGTTTTTT. It specifies CASSLRGHTGELFF.

The chain has TRBV28 and TRBJ1-5; TRBD1 matches at 7 bases. V was pared by 4 bases and J by 3 bases, with 6 bases of the junction left unmatched. The CDR3 totals 15 residues. From germline, CDR1 is MDHEN and CDR2 SYDVKM. The CDR3: CASSSLQGNNQPQHF. In DNA, the CDR3 is TGTGCCAGCAGTTCCTTACAGGGGAACAATCAGCCCCAGCATTTT.

The chain employs TRBV4-1 and TRBJ2-7; 10 bases align to TRBD1. V trimming: 3 bases; J trimming: 0 bases; junction bases outside the gene matches: 2. The germline V gene encodes CDR1 MGHRA and CDR2 YSYEKL. There are 15 residues in the CDR3. As DNA, the CDR3 is TGCGCCAGCAGCCATAGGGACAGGGGCTCCTACGAGCAGTACTTC. It yields the protein CASSHRDRGSYEQYF.

The chain has TRBV28 and TRBJ1-2, with D tentatively TRBD1 (6 bases). The germline V gene encodes CDR1 MDHEN and CDR2 SYDVKM. V lost 2 bases, J lost 2 bases, and 12 bases lay in between. This CDR3 has 15 residues. This chain's CDR3 is CASSLRGEGNYGYTF. The CDR3 DNA is TGTGCCAGCAGTTTAAGGGGGGAGGGAAACTATGGCTACACCTTC.

The V and J genes are TRBV9 and TRBJ2-1, with 8 positions matching TRBD1. The germline CDR1 and CDR2 sequences are SGDLS and YYNGEE. This CDR3 contains 15 residues. The junction had 10 bases not matched to a gene; V was cut back by 4 bases and J by 7 bases. CDR3 amino acids: CASSRRQGYINEQFF. CDR3 sequence (DNA): TGTGCCAGCAGCCGACGACAGGGGTACATAAATGAGCAGTTCTTC.